The clone carrying this TCR beta chain was detected only a few times. CDR1 and CDR2 from the germline V gene are SGHAT and FQDESV (reference sequence). After removal of 6 bases from V and 3 bases from J, the junction contained 3 bases not matched to a gene. The CDR3 totals 13 residues. TCRdb itself ran the RT-PCR reads through MiXCR, one entry per CDR3 protein. The profile shows more than 600,000 distinct CDR3 sequences, 11% to 15% of them singletons. This sequence joins TRBV11-1 and TRBJ2-3; 7 nucleotides agree with TRBD1. This clonotype was obtained from a female donor in good health, serving as a healthy control. Sequenced: memory CD4+ T cells from blood. The DNA of the CDR3 is TGTGCCAGCAGGATACAGGGGACAGATACGCAGTATTTT. Its protein product is CASRIQGTDTQYF.